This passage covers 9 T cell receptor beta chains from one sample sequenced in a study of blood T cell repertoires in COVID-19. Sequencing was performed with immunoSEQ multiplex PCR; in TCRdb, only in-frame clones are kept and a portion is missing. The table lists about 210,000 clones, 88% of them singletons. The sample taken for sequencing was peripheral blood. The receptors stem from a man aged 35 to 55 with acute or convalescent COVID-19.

The CDR3 DNA sequence: TGCGCCAGCAGCCACACCGGGACAGGGAAAAACATTCAGTACTTC. Translated: CASSHTGTGKNIQYF. The chain couples TRBV4-1 to TRBJ2-4, with 9 positions matching TRBD1. Germline-derived CDR1 and CDR2 are MGHRA and YSYEKL. V lost 3 bases to trimming and J lost 4 bases; unmatched junction nucleotides: 4. The CDR3 totals 15 residues.

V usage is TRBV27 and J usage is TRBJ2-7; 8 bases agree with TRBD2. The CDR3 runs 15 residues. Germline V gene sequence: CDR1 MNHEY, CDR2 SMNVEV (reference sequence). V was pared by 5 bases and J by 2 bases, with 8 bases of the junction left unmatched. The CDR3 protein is CASSLIAGFTYEQYF. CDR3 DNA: TGTGCCAGCAGTCTCATAGCGGGGTTTACCTACGAGCAGTACTTC.

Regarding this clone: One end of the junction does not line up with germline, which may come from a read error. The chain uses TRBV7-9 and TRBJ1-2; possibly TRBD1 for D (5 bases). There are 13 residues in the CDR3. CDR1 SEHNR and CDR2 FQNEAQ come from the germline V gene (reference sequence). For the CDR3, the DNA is TGTGCCAGCAGCCTCAGGGATAACGATGGCTACACCTTC. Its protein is CASSLRDNDGYTF.

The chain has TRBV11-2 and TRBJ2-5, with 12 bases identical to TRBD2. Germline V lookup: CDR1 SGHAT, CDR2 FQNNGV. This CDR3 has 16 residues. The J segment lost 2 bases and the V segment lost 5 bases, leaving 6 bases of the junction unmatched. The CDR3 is CASSTSLAGGQETQYF. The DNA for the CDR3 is TGTGCCAGCAGCACCAGCCTAGCGGGAGGGCAAGAGACCCAGTACTTC.

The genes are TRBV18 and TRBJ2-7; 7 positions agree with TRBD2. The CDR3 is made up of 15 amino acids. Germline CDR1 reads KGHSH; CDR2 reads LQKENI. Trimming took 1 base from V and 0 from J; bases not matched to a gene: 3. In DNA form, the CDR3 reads TGTGCCAGCTCACCACTGGGCGGGGGCTCCTACGAGCAGTACTTC. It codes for CASSPLGGGSYEQYF.

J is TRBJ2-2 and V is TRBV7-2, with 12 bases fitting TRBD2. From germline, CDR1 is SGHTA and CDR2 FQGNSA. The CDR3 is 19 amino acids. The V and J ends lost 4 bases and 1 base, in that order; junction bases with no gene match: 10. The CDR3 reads CASSSPGWGLAGNTGELFF. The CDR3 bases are TGTGCCAGCAGCTCCCCCGGGTGGGGACTAGCGGGGAACACCGGGGAGCTGTTTTTT.

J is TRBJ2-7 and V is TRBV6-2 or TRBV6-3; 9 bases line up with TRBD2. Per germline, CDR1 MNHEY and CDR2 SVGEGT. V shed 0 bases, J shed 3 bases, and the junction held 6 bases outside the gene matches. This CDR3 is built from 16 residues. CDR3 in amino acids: CASSYSASGNYYEQYF. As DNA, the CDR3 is TGTGCCAGCAGTTACTCAGCTAGCGGGAATTACTACGAGCAGTACTTC.

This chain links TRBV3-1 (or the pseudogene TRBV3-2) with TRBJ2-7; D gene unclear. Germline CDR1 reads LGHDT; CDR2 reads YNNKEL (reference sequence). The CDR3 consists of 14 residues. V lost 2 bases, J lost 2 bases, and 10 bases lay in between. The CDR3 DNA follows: TGTGCCAGCAGCCAATCCCCTCTAACCTACGAGCAGTACTTC. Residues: CASSQSPLTYEQYF.

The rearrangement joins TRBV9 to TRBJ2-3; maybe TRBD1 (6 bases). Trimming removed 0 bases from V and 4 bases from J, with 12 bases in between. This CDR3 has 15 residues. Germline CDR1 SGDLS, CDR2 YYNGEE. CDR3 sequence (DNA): TGTGCCAGCAGCGTAGTTACAGGGCAAGCAGATACGCAGTATTTT. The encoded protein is CASSVVTGQADTQYF.